The entry below describes one TCR beta chain. This entry comes from a study of blood T cell repertoires in COVID-19. Germline assignment: CDR1 MNHEY and CDR2 SVGEGT. The CDR3 is 14 residues long. Trimming removed 0 bases from V and 8 bases from J, with 14 bases in between. TCRdb's table, derived via immunoSEQ multiplex PCR, lists solely in-frame clones and lacks some. The sample has approximately 31,000 clones; almost 90% are singletons. The chain carries TRBV6-2 or TRBV6-3 and TRBJ2-7; the D is unclear. Source material: peripheral blood. This TCR came from a human donor with active COVID-19. The donor label of this sample is uncertain. As DNA, the CDR3 is TGTGCCAGCAGTTACTCCCGGGTGGTGGCAAAGCAGTACTTC. Protein: CASSYSRVVAKQYF.